The T cell receptor (beta chain) described here comes from a study of spatial heterogeneity in lung cancer. Study as a whole: The donor group consisted of 55 to 85 patients who had untreated, early-stage non-small cell lung cancer. Those follow-up PBMC samples that were available underwent sequencing, at a median interval of around two years following resection.

There are 15 residues in the CDR3. Germline lookup yields CDR1 MDHEN and CDR2 SYDVKM. Between the trimmed V and J ends, which lost 3 bases and 3 bases, there was a span of 14 bases. TCRdb called the 5' RACE reads again in MiXCR, with one record for every CDR3 protein. This sample yields 45,000 to 50,000 distinct CDR3 sequences, of which about 11% are seen a single time; approximately 30% belongs to the top ten. Only a few counts were recorded for this clonotype. Time point specified: blood at routine non-recurrence follow-up after resection. Whole RNA, which was extracted from tumor, nontumor lung tissue or frozen PBMC, was sequenced without any cell sorting.

The chain combines TRBV28 with TRBJ1-2; D gene uncertain. The material sequenced was PBMCs, taken at follow-up. The receptor's source is a male donor with early-stage non-small cell lung cancer. CDR3 DNA sequence: TGTGCCAGCAGTTTTTCATTAAGGCCAGACTATGGCTACACCTTC. Its translation: CASSFSLRPDYGYTF.